This is a list of T cell receptor beta chains from one sample in a study of cytomegalovirus exposure and HLA in healthy donors. Method: immunoSEQ multiplex PCR; TCRdb's copy keeps in-frame clones and lacks some. Of over 100,000 clones listed, approximately 76% were seen once; the top ten hold under 9.5%. The sequenced sample was PBMCs. The receptors were sampled from a man aged 40-49 years in good health and CMV-seronegative. The CDR3 runs from the conserved cysteine through the conserved F or W. D genes are given only for firm matches. Some rows have no size entry. The others give once, few or many, or a class for an expanded clone.

abundance	v_gene	j_gene	d_gene	CDR3nt	CDR3aa
NA	TRBV18	TRBJ2-1	TRBD1	TGTGCCAGCTCACCACGGACAGGGGGCAATGAGCAGTTCTTC	CASSPRTGGNEQFF
NA	TRBV19	TRBJ2-7	TRBD1	TGTGCCAGTAGTCCCCGGACAGGAGGATGCGAGCAGTACTTC	CASSPRTGGCEQYF
NA	TRBV5-6	TRBJ2-7	NA	TGTGCCAGCAGCTTGAGTAGGAGGAGCGAGCAGTACTTC	CASSLSRRSEQYF
NA	TRBV6-5	TRBJ2-1	NA	TGTGCCAGCAGTTACTCAAGTCGAGCCGCGGATGAGCAGTTCTTC	CASSYSSRAADEQFF
NA	TRBV5-1	TRBJ1-2	TRBD1	TGCGCCAGCAGCTTGGCTGGGACAGGGGAGCACTACACCTTC	CASSLAGTGEHYTF
NA	TRBV7-2	TRBJ1-5	NA	TGTGCCAGCAGCTTAGGAGGGCAGGGGAATCAGCCCCAGCATTTT	CASSLGGQGNQPQHF
NA	TRBV4-2	TRBJ2-7	TRBD2	TGTGCCAGCAGCCAGGGGGGGACGATCGAGCAGTACTTC	CASSQGGTIEQYF
NA	TRBV5-1	TRBJ1-1	TRBD1	TGCGCCAGCAGCCGACAGGACAGGGGCTACACTGAAGCTTTCTTT	CASSRQDRGYTEAFF
NA	TRBV5-1	TRBJ1-2	NA	TGCGCCAGCAGCTCGCAGGGGACTAACTATGGCTACACCTTC	CASSSQGTNYGYTF
NA	TRBV6-5	TRBJ2-7	TRBD2	TGTGCCAGCAGACCCATGGGGGGGTACGAGCAGTACTTC	CASRPMGGYEQYF
NA	TRBV19	TRBJ2-1	TRBD2	TGTGCCAGTAGTAAAGGGACTAGGAGCGGGGGCTACAATGAGCAGTTCTTC	CASSKGTRSGGYNEQFF
NA	TRBV19	TRBJ2-5	TRBD1	TGTGCCAGTAACGAGAGGGACAGGAGCCAAGAGACCCAGTACTTC	CASNERDRSQETQYF
NA	TRBV9	TRBJ1-4	NA	TGTGCCAGCAGCGTATGGGGGGTAACTAATGAAAAACTGTTTTTT	CASSVWGVTNEKLFF
once	TRBV7-9	TRBJ2-1	TRBD1	TGTGCCAGCAGCTTAGGCCGGACAGGGTGGTACAATGAGCAGTTCTTC	CASSLGRTGWYNEQFF
NA	TRBV13	TRBJ2-3	NA	TGTGCCAGCAGCTGGGAATCCGACAGCAGCACAGATACGCAGTATTTT	CASSWESDSSTDTQYF
NA	TRBV6-5	TRBJ2-7	TRBD1	TGTGCCAGCAGTTACCATGGAATCGGGACAGCCTACGAGCAGTACTTC	CASSYHGIGTAYEQYF
NA	TRBV5-1	TRBJ1-4	NA	TGCGCCAGCAGCTCTCAGGGGTTTACTAATGAAAAACTGTTTTTT	CASSSQGFTNEKLFF
few	TRBV2	TRBJ1-2	TRBD1	TGTGCCAGCAGTGATGGGACAGGGGGCACGTATGATGGCTACACCTTC	CASSDGTGGTYDGYTF
NA	TRBV29-1	TRBJ1-1	TRBD1	TGCAGCGTTGACACAAGGTACCCGGGACAGGGAAAAATGAACACTGAAGCTTTCTTT	CSVDTRYPGQGKMNTEAFF
NA	TRBV30	TRBJ2-7	TRBD2	TGTGCCTGGAGTGTACTAGCGGGGAACGAGCAGTACTTC	CAWSVLAGNEQYF
NA	TRBV11-2	TRBJ2-2	NA	TGTGCCAGCAGCTTATCCTCAGGAACCGGGGAGCTGTTTTTT	CASSLSSGTGELFF
NA	TRBV4-1	TRBJ2-7	NA	TGCGCCAGCAGCCCCACAGGGTTCCCCGAGCAGTACTTC	CASSPTGFPEQYF
few	TRBV19	TRBJ1-1	NA	TGTGCCAGTACAACGATCGGGTGGACTGAAGCTTTCTTT	CASTTIGWTEAFF
NA	TRBV16	TRBJ1-6	TRBD1	TGTGCCAGCAGCCAATCGGCAACAGGGGATATGGGTTCACCCCTCCACTTT	CASSQSATGDMGSPLHF
NA	TRBV4-3	TRBJ1-1	NA	TGCGCCAGCAGCCAAGACCTGGGACAGAACACTGAAGCTTTCTTT	CASSQDLGQNTEAFF
NA	TRBV6-6	TRBJ2-5	NA	TGTGCCAGCAGTGATTTTGAGAGTCAAGAGACCCAGTACTTC	CASSDFESQETQYF
once	TRBV4-2	TRBJ2-7	TRBD2	TGTGCCAGCAGCCAAAATATAGCGGGGGCGATCTCCTACGAGCAGTACTTC	CASSQNIAGAISYEQYF
NA	TRBV27	TRBJ1-1	NA	TGTGCCAGCAGTTTGGTCGGAGAGAATGAAGCTTTCTTT	CASSLVGENEAFF
few	TRBV27	TRBJ1-5	TRBD1	TGTGCCAGCAGTGCACGGCCCCCGGACAGGAGCAATCAGCCCCAGCATTTT	CASSARPPDRSNQPQHF
NA	TRBV19	TRBJ1-1	TRBD1	TGTGCCAGTAGTATCCTGACAGGGGCTGAAGCTTTCTTT	CASSILTGAEAFF
NA	TRBV7-7	TRBJ2-7	NA	TGTGCTAGCAGCTCTGGGGGCGTTTACGAGCAGTACTTC	CASSSGGVYEQYF
NA	TRBV7-2	TRBJ2-3	NA	TGTGCCAGCAGCCCTGCTGGGCGGGGAGCCTCAGATACGCAGTATTTT	CASSPAGRGASDTQYF
NA	TRBV9	TRBJ2-5	TRBD1	TGTGCCAGCAGCGTAGGACAGGGAGCAGAGACCCAGTACTTC	CASSVGQGAETQYF
few	TRBV9	TRBJ1-1	NA	TGTGCCAGCAGCGCCGGTCGCGAAATGAACACTGAAGCTTTCTTT	CASSAGREMNTEAFF
once	TRBV29-1	TRBJ2-7	NA	TGCAGCGTTGAATTTATAGGGGCCGAGCAGTACTTC	CSVEFIGAEQYF
NA	TRBV4-3	TRBJ1-2	NA	TGCGCCAGCAGCCAAGATATGAACAGGGTCAATGGCTACACCTTC	CASSQDMNRVNGYTF
NA	TRBV19	TRBJ1-1	NA	TGTGCCACCCGCCAAGATGTGGGGGGACGGGCTTTCTTT	CATRQDVGGRAFF
NA	TRBV30	TRBJ1-2	NA	TGTACCTGGAGTGCCGTCGCGGAGACCTTTTATGGCTACACCTTC	CTWSAVAETFYGYTF
NA	TRBV4-1	TRBJ1-3	NA	TGCGCCAGCAGCCAGGGAACGGGACACACGCCCGGAAACACCATATATTTT	CASSQGTGHTPGNTIYF
once	TRBV4-3	TRBJ2-1	TRBD2	TGCGCCAGCAGCCAAGAGCTCGGGACTAACTACAATGAGCAGTTCTTC	CASSQELGTNYNEQFF
NA	TRBV29-1	TRBJ1-1	NA	TGCAGCGTAGCGGCCCCCCCGGGCACTGAAGCTTTCTTT	CSVAAPPGTEAFF
NA	TRBV28	TRBJ1-5	NA	TGTGCCACCCGCCCAGGGGGCAATCAGCCCCAGCATTTT	CATRPGGNQPQHF
few	TRBV7-2	TRBJ2-3	TRBD2	TGTGCCAGCAGCTTAGCCGTCGCGGGGGGGCAGGATACGCAGTATTTT	CASSLAVAGGQDTQYF
NA	TRBV5-1	TRBJ2-3	TRBD2	TGCGCCAGCAGCCCGAGACTAGCGGGGGCCCCCACAGATACGCAGTATTTT	CASSPRLAGAPTDTQYF
NA	TRBV5-6	TRBJ2-5	TRBD1	TGTGCCAGCACCTTCCGGACAGGGACCCAGGGGACCCAGTACTTC	CASTFRTGTQGTQYF
few	TRBV25-1	TRBJ2-7	NA	TGTGCCAGCAGTGAACAAGCAGGGTACGAGCAGTACTTC	CASSEQAGYEQYF
NA	TRBV27	TRBJ2-2	TRBD2	TGTGCCAGCAGTGATACTAAGGGACTAGCCGTAGCCGGGGAGCTGTTTTTT	CASSDTKGLAVAGELFF
few	TRBV30	TRBJ1-5	NA	TGTGCCTGGAGTGTCGCCAGGGGACTATATAGCAATCAGCCCCAGCATTTT	CAWSVARGLYSNQPQHF
NA	TRBV4-2	TRBJ2-2	NA	TGTGCCAGCAGCTCTGCGCCGGAGGGGACCCCAAAAACCACCGGGGAGCTGTTTTTT	CASSSAPEGTPKTTGELFF